This entry lists 9 T cell receptor beta chains sequenced from one sample in a study of shared clonotypes between healthy human individuals (TCRdb year 2020). The receptor library was made with the immunoSEQ multiplex PCR assay. In TCRdb, the immuneACCESS table is reduced to in-frame sequences with V and J assigned. These tables do not hold every clone; where another copy was compared, an unresolved V gene accounts for under half, and the others remain unexplained. The sample table records 600,000 to 750,000 clones; 55% to 75% of these occur just once. More than 1.5% of the sample comes from the top ten. The specimen sequenced was memory CD4+ T cells sorted from blood. Sample cell subset or site, as interpreted from the label and publication: CD45RA-negative fraction. These receptors originate from a woman under 40 in good health.

With regard to this clone: Other DNA sequences of this sample code for an identical CDR3. Here the CDR3 DNA reads TGCGCCAGCAGCCGGCTAGCGGAAGAGACCCAGTACTTC. Translation: CASSRLAEETQYF. The chain carries TRBV5-1 and TRBJ2-5; TRBD2 agrees at 7 bases. Germline V gene data show CDR1 as SGHRS and CDR2 as YFSETQ. After removal of 4 bases from V and 3 bases from J, the junction contained 3 bases not matched to a gene. This CDR3 spans 13 amino acids.

This clone was detected only once. The chain employs TRBV6-4 and TRBJ2-1; 10 bases align to TRBD2. Germline values: CDR1 MRHNA, CDR2 SNTAGT. Unmatched junction bases numbered 11, after V lost 6 bases and J lost 9 bases. CDR3 length: 15 amino acids. The CDR3 reads CASSPDSGGLGEQFF. The DNA of the CDR3 is TGTGCCAGCAGCCCGGATAGCGGGGGGTTAGGTGAGCAGTTCTTC.

This clone was counted a few times. The rearrangement joins TRBV14 to TRBJ2-7; a weak D match, TRBD1 (5 bases). Germline CDR1 reads SGHDN; CDR2 reads FVKESK. The CDR3 loop spans 13 amino acids. V was pared by 4 bases and J by 3 bases, with 10 bases between. CDR3 in amino acids: CASSLARGYEQYF. In nucleotides, the CDR3 is TGTGCCAGCAGCCTGGCAAGGGGCTACGAGCAGTACTTC.

The CDR3 protein is CSVEVSASGGDTQYF. The DNA of the CDR3 is TGCAGCGTTGAAGTTTCGGCTAGCGGGGGAGATACGCAGTATTTT. V gene TRBV29-1 combines with J gene TRBJ2-3; 10 nucleotides line up with TRBD2. CDR1 is SQVTM and CDR2 is ANQGSEA in the germline V gene. Trimming cost V 1 base and J 5 bases; bases outside gene matches: 6. The CDR3 has 15 residues.

The V call is TRBV28, the J call TRBJ2-5; possibly TRBD1 or TRBD2 for D (5 bases each). The CDR3 covers 13 residues. From germline, CDR1 is MDHEN and CDR2 SYDVKM. With 6 bases removed from V and 4 bases from J, the gap between germline ends came to 12 bases. The CDR3 here is CASRPMGVETQYF. For the CDR3, the DNA is TGTGCCAGCAGACCCATGGGGGTAGAGACCCAGTACTTC. Full variable domain (missing parts from reference TRBV28 and TRBJ2-5): DVKVTQSSRYLVKRTGEKVFLECVQDMDHENMFWYRQDPGLGLRLIYFSYDVKMKEKGDIPEGYSVSREKKERFSLILESASTNQTSMYLCASRPMGVETQYFGPGTRLLVL.

This clone was detected a few times. The J gene is TRBJ2-1, the V gene TRBV18; 11 bases are shared with TRBD2. The germline CDR1 and CDR2 sequences are KGHSH and LQKENI. The CDR3 has 15 residues. The ends lost 3 bases at V and 6 bases at J; junction bases unmatched: 4. The CDR3 is CASSPGLAESNEQFF. The CDR3 DNA is TGTGCCAGCTCACCGGGACTAGCGGAGAGCAATGAGCAGTTCTTC.

This clone was seen a handful of times. The chain employs TRBV6-1 and TRBJ1-2; D remains ambiguous. The CDR3 loop spans 14 amino acids. V was shortened by 3 bases and J by 4 bases, with 12 bases between the two germline ends. CDR1 MNHNS and CDR2 SASEGT come from the germline V gene. CDR3: CASSEELYGYGYTF. The CDR3, as DNA: TGTGCCAGCAGTGAGGAACTTTACGGCTATGGCTACACCTTC.

This clone was seen a few times. Other DNA variants within this sample encode the same CDR3. This chain connects TRBV2 to TRBJ1-1; tentatively, D is TRBD1 (6 bases). CDR1 and CDR2 (germline): SNHLY, FYNNEI. The CDR3 consists of 14 residues. Trimming cost V 2 bases and J 4 bases, with 11 bases left between them. This CDR3 reads CASSERGRGTEAFF. CDR3 in DNA: TGTGCCAGCAGTGAAAGGGGCAGGGGCACTGAAGCTTTCTTT.

The rearrangement links TRBV27 to TRBJ2-7; a weak D match, TRBD1 (8 bases). Germline V gene data show CDR1 as MNHEY and CDR2 as SMNVEV (reference sequence). CDR3 size: 15 residues. V shed 8 bases and J shed 5 bases, with 22 bases lying between them. The CDR3: CASGPSGQGGNEQYF. The CDR3 DNA sequence: TGTGCCAGCGGACCCTCCGGACAGGGAGGGAACGAGCAGTACTTC.